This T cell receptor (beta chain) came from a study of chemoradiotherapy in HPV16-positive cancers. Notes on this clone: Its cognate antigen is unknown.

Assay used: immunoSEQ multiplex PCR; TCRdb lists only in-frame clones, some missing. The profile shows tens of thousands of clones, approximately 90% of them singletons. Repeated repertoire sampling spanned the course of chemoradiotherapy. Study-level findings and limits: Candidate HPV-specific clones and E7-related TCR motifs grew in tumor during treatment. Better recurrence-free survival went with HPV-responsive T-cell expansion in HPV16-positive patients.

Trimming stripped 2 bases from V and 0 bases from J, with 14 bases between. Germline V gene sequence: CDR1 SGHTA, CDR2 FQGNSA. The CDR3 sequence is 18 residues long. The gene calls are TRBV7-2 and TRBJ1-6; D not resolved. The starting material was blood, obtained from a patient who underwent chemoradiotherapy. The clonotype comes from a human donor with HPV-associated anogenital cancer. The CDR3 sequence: CASSLRLTVSSYNSPLHF. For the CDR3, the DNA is TGTGCCAGCAGCTTACGCCTTACAGTGAGCTCCTATAATTCACCCCTCCACTTT.